Sequencing of this T cell receptor beta chain was carried out in a study of regulatory T cells in long-lasting Graves disease. About the research overall: Persistence in Graves' disease denoted antithyroid drug use beyond 5 years alongside positive TSH receptor antibodies. General study findings and limits: TRBV28, TRBJ1-2 and TRBJ2-5 were segments that persistent disease favored. Newly diagnosed patients had higher TCR diversity than persistent Graves' patients did.

As to time point: persistent/refractory GD, antithyroid drugs over 5 years with positive TRAb. Generation of the TCR library employed RNA extracted from PBMCs. This clonotype was counted ten times or more. The antigen is undetermined. Building of the TCR beta libraries involved iRepertoire HTBI primers and Arm-PCR of CDR3 regions. TCRdb passed the multiplex PCR reads through MiXCR, listing each CDR3 protein once. The table includes about 400,000 distinct CDR3 sequences, around 20% detected once. This CDR3 has 14 amino acids. Trimming shortened V by 5 bases and J by 5 bases, and 15 bases separated the two germline ends. The germline V gene encodes CDR1 SGHDN and CDR2 FVKESK.

This sequence joins TRBV14 and TRBJ1-1; D remains unclear. This material consisted of peripheral blood mononuclear cells (PBMCs), taken when the disease was refractory, from a patient treated with antithyroid drugs. The source of this sequence is a female donor with Graves disease. The CDR3 protein is CASSSLNTGTEAFF. The CDR3 bases are TGTGCCAGCAGCTCCCTGAATACGGGGACTGAAGCTTTCTTT.